Below, 13 T cell receptor beta chains from the same sample are listed, as sequenced in a study of response to subunit inactivated influenza vaccine. MiXCR, applied by TCRdb to the RT-PCR reads, yields one record per CDR3 protein. The data hold 500,000 or so distinct CDR3 sequences, with approximately 16% observed a single time. The specimen was CD4+ T cells sorted from PBMCs, collected less than 30 months after vaccination. All receptors come from a man between 50 and 75 years old who received an inactivated influenza vaccine.

This clonotype was seen ten or more times. The J gene is TRBJ1-5, the V gene TRBV4-1; no firm D call. The ends were cut back, 3 bases at V and 1 base at J, with 13 bases in the middle. This CDR3 spans 16 amino acids. The germline CDR1 and CDR2 sequences are MGHRA and YSYEKL. CDR3 sequence: CASSQAQIRSNQPQHF. CDR3 in DNA: TGCGCCAGCAGCCAGGCTCAAATCCGGAGCAATCAGCCCCAGCATTTT.

The CDR3 region is CASSGRQLSTDTQYF. CDR3 bases: TGCGCCAGCAGCGGTAGGCAGCTTAGCACAGATACGCAGTATTTT. The chain links TRBV5-1 to TRBJ2-3; D is unclear. Trimming shortened V by 4 bases and J by 0 bases, and 12 bases separated the two germline ends. Germline CDR1 reads SGHRS; CDR2 reads YFSETQ. The CDR3 extends over 15 amino acids.

The V gene is TRBV10-3, the J gene TRBJ2-7; the D is unclear. This CDR3 comprises 15 residues. Germline V gives CDR1 ENHRY, CDR2 SYGVKD. Trimming cost V 0 bases and J 1 base, with 10 bases left between them. The CDR3 coding sequence is TGTGCCATCAGTGAGTCAAAGACCTTATCCTACGAGCAGTACTTC. Translated, it gives CAISESKTLSYEQYF.

The genes are TRBV7-9 and TRBJ2-2; 9 bases agree with TRBD2. J gave up 5 bases and V 5 bases, and 9 bases lay outside the gene matches. From germline, CDR1 is SEHNR and CDR2 FQNEAQ (reference sequence). This CDR3 contains 16 residues. For the CDR3, the DNA is TGTGCCAGCAGCGGATCAGCGGGAGGAGGAACCGGGGAGCTGTTTTTT. Protein: CASSGSAGGGTGELFF.

This clonotype was observed at least ten times. The chain is built from TRBV6-1 and TRBJ1-3, with TRBD1 identical over 8 bases. J lost 1 base, V lost 5 bases, and 1 base had no gene match. The CDR3 covers 14 residues. The V gene's germline CDR1 is MNHNS and CDR2 SASEGT. The CDR3 bases are TGTGCCAGCAGTACAGGGGGTTCTGGAAACACCATATATTTT. This encodes CASSTGGSGNTIYF.

In its sample, this clonotype was seen many times. The chain combines TRBV12-3 or TRBV12-4 with TRBJ2-1; 8 bases fit TRBD2. The ends lost 3 bases at V and 7 bases at J; junction bases unmatched: 11. This CDR3 comprises 16 residues. The CDR3 bases are TGTGCCAGCAGTTTGACGGTAGCGGGGTTGAATAATGAGCAGTTCTTC. Translating gives CASSLTVAGLNNEQFF.

This clonotype was recorded a few times. The V and J genes are TRBV12-3 or TRBV12-4 and TRBJ2-1; D is uncertain. The CDR3 consists of 14 residues. Trimming removed 7 bases at V and 8 bases at J, with 18 bases between. Here the CDR3 reads CASKKASRRDEQFF. The CDR3 DNA reads as TGTGCCAGCAAGAAAGCATCCCGACGGGATGAGCAGTTCTTC.

This chain links TRBV7-2 with TRBJ2-3, with D maybe TRBD1 (6 bases). Germline V CDR1 and CDR2: SGHTA, FQGNSA. The CDR3 is 12 amino acids. With 4 bases removed from V and 8 bases from J, the gap between germline ends came to 10 bases. Here the CDR3 reads CASSSDRITQYF. In nucleotides, the CDR3 is TGTGCCAGCAGCTCAGACAGGATTACGCAGTATTTT.

The table lists this clonotype with a few counts. The chain combines TRBV9 with TRBJ1-2; 9 bases line up with TRBD1. The trim removed 0 bases at V and 4 bases at J, leaving 4 bases unmatched. CDR1 is SGDLS and CDR2 is YYNGEE in the germline V gene. The length of the CDR3 is 15 residues. The CDR3 loop is CASSVDGQGTYGYTF. CDR3 nucleotides: TGTGCCAGCAGCGTAGACGGACAGGGGACCTATGGCTACACCTTC.

The rearrangement joins TRBV10-3 to TRBJ2-5, with D uncertain. CDR3 length: 12 residues. The ends were cut back, 8 bases at V and 5 bases at J, with 12 bases in the middle. Germline assignment: CDR1 ENHRY and CDR2 SYGVKD. CDR3 amino acids: CAIGGVGETQYF. In DNA, the CDR3 is TGTGCCATCGGTGGGGTCGGCGAGACCCAGTACTTC.

On this clonotype itself: Mismatch with germline at one junction end may stem from a read error. The rearrangement uses TRBV6-1 and TRBJ2-5; D possibly uses TRBD1 or TRBD2 (5 bases each). In germline, CDR1 is MNHNS, CDR2 SASEGT. The CDR3 consists of 17 residues. CDR3 in DNA: TGTGCCAGCAGCCCCGGGGCGCAACTACCCCACCACGAGACCCAGTACTTC. Amino acids: CASSPGAQLPHHETQYF.

This clonotype was seen a few times. The V call is TRBV6-6, the J call TRBJ2-3, with TRBD2 as a possible D gene (6 bases). The CDR3 loop spans 13 amino acids. CDR1 and CDR2 from the germline V gene are MNHNY and SVGAGI (reference sequence). Trimming pared 5 bases from V and 3 bases from J, leaving 9 bases between. CDR3 region: CASSRDLTDTQYF. DNA for the CDR3: TGTGCCAGCAGTCGGGACTTAACAGATACGCAGTATTTT.

The chain uses TRBV3-1 and TRBJ1-2; D remains unclear. The CDR3 spans 13 residues. From germline, CDR1 is LGHDT and CDR2 YNNKEL (reference sequence). The V end lost 5 bases, the J end lost 2 bases, and 9 bases lay between the germline ends. The CDR3 here is CASSAGNNYGYTF. In nucleotides, the CDR3 is TGTGCCAGCAGCGCCGGGAACAACTATGGCTACACCTTC.